These T cell receptor beta chains were read from a single sample in a study of T cells in localized non-small cell lung cancer. The protocol was immunoSEQ multiplex PCR, while the TCRdb copy is restricted to in-frame clones and leaves out a portion. The table shows 10,000 to 15,000 clones, with approximately 88% occurring only once. The sample was peripheral blood, taken before any cancer treatment. Receptors originate from a male donor aged 60 or over with stage I squamous cell lung carcinoma. Both conserved end residues are part of each CDR3. The order of the fields is V gene, clone size, D gene, J gene, CDR3 protein, CDR3 DNA. A D gene is named only where the DNA matches it firmly. Rows give clone size only sometimes, using once, few, many, or a class for an expanded clone.

TRBV25-1	.	.	TRBJ1-3	CASSSTSGSGNTIYF	TGTGCCAGCTCCAGTACCTCGGGGTCTGGAAACACCATATATTTT
TRBV18	.	.	TRBJ2-1	CASSPQGSYNEQFF	TGTGCCAGCTCACCCCAGGGTTCCTACAATGAGCAGTTCTTC
TRBV27	.	TRBD1	TRBJ2-7	CASSFSDRVLYEQYF	TGTGCCAGCAGTTTCTCGGACAGGGTGCTCTACGAGCAGTACTTC
TRBV7-7	.	.	TRBJ2-1	CASSLRGSRGYNEQFF	TGTGCCAGCAGCTTACGGGGGAGTAGGGGCTACAATGAGCAGTTCTTC
TRBV19	.	.	TRBJ2-1	CASSIVDEQFF	TGTGCCAGTAGTATAGTTGATGAGCAGTTCTTC
TRBV2	.	TRBD1	TRBJ2-4	CASRDRVSKNIQYF	TGTGCCAGCAGAGACAGGGTTTCCAAAAACATTCAGTACTTC
TRBV5-4	.	.	TRBJ2-4	CASSSMDSKNIQYF	TGTGCCAGCAGCTCAATGGACAGCAAAAACATTCAGTACTTC
TRBV7-2	.	.	TRBJ1-4	CASSLARGIGEKLFF	TGTGCCAGCAGCTTAGCAAGGGGGATTGGTGAAAAACTGTTTTTT
TRBV11-2	.	.	TRBJ2-3	CASSLEMDTQYF	TGTGCCAGCAGCTTAGAGATGGATACGCAGTATTTT
TRBV27	.	.	TRBJ2-7	CASSFGPNGEQYF	TGTGCCAGCAGTTTCGGGCCTAACGGAGAGCAGTACTTC
TRBV10-3	.	.	TRBJ2-7	CAISEVGYEQYF	TGTGCCATCAGTGAAGTAGGCTACGAGCAGTACTTC
TRBV10-2	.	TRBD1	TRBJ2-2	CASRDNRGTNTGELFF	TGCGCCAGCAGAGACAACAGGGGGACGAACACCGGGGAGCTGTTTTTT
TRBV19	.	.	TRBJ2-7	CASTFGGGTDEQYF	TGTGCCAGCACATTCGGAGGGGGAACCGACGAGCAGTACTTC
TRBV29-1	.	.	TRBJ2-1	CSVEGVGVVDEQFF	TGCAGCGTTGAAGGAGTGGGGGTGGTCGATGAGCAGTTCTTC
TRBV5-1	.	TRBD1	TRBJ2-4	CASSLDRGKNIQYF	TGCGCCAGCAGCTTGGACAGGGGTAAAAACATTCAGTACTTC
TRBV7-8	once	TRBD1	TRBJ1-4	CASSLRVQRGLAHNEKLFF	TGTGCCAGCAGCTTAAGGGTACAGAGGGGGCTTGCTCATAATGAAAAACTGTTTTTT
TRBV5-6	.	.	TRBJ1-1	CASSLVARNTEAFF	TGTGCCAGCAGCTTGGTGGCGAGAAACACTGAAGCTTTCTTT
TRBV4-2	once	.	TRBJ1-6	CASSQDLRAGGSPLHF	TGTGCCAGCAGCCAAGATCTTAGAGCTGGTGGCTCACCCCTCCACTTT
TRBV6-1	once	TRBD2	TRBJ2-3	CASSEGGGRALEDTQYF	TGTGCCAGCAGTGAAGGGGGCGGGAGGGCCCTAGAAGATACGCAGTATTTT
TRBV28	.	.	TRBJ1-1	CASSSRLNTEAFF	TGTGCCAGCAGTTCTAGGCTGAACACTGAAGCTTTCTTT
TRBV29-1	.	TRBD2	TRBJ2-3	CSVEGVAGEGTDTQYF	TGCAGCGTTGAGGGGGTAGCGGGAGAGGGGACAGATACGCAGTATTTT
TRBV5-4	once	.	TRBJ2-7	CASSLQGEGAYEQYF	TGTGCCAGCAGCTTACAGGGGGAGGGGGCCTACGAGCAGTACTTC
TRBV29-1	.	.	TRBJ1-1	CSVAGGGWDTEAFF	TGCAGCGTCGCCGGGGGCGGCTGGGACACTGAAGCTTTCTTT
TRBV2	.	.	TRBJ1-5	CASSRDYNQPQHF	TGTGCCAGCAGCCGGGACTACAATCAGCCCCAGCATTTT
TRBV6-1	.	.	TRBJ2-1	CASFSQIHNEQFF	TGTGCCAGCTTCAGTCAAATCCACAATGAGCAGTTCTTC
TRBV10-3	.	.	TRBJ2-7	CAISEPSAEQYF	TGTGCCATCAGTGAGCCGTCTGCCGAGCAGTACTTC
TRBV28	once	TRBD1	TRBJ1-1	CASSAGGRDTEAFF	TGTGCCAGCAGTGCAGGGGGCAGGGACACTGAAGCTTTCTTT
TRBV18	.	TRBD2	TRBJ2-3	CASSPRSLAGDPDTQYF	TGTGCCAGCTCACCACGCTCACTAGCGGGAGACCCAGATACGCAGTATTTT
TRBV27	.	.	TRBJ2-7	CASSNSASYRSYEQYF	TGTGCCAGCAGTAACTCGGCAAGCTACCGATCCTACGAGCAGTACTTC
TRBV5-4	.	TRBD2	TRBJ2-7	CASSPERDSYEQYF	TGTGCCAGCAGCCCTGAGCGGGACTCCTACGAGCAGTACTTC
TRBV27	.	.	TRBJ2-3	CASTRADTQYF	TGTGCCAGCACCCGCGCAGATACGCAGTATTTT
TRBV7-9	.	.	TRBJ1-3	CASSSDSNSGNTIYF	TGTGCCAGCAGCTCCGACAGCAACTCTGGAAACACCATATATTTT
TRBV7-9	.	.	TRBJ2-5	CASSLLEPGTPIQYF	TGTGCCAGCAGCTTACTCGAACCCGGGACACCAATCCAGTACTTC
TRBV5-5	.	TRBD1	TRBJ1-1	CASSVTGGTEAFF	TGTGCCAGCAGCGTGACAGGGGGCACTGAAGCTTTCTTT
TRBV5-4	few	.	TRBJ1-1	CASSWGGMGTEAFF	TGTGCCAGCAGCTGGGGGGGAATGGGCACTGAAGCTTTCTTT
TRBV19	.	.	TRBJ2-2	CASSIDPTGELFF	TGTGCCAGTAGTATCGATCCTACCGGGGAGCTGTTTTTT
TRBV27	.	.	TRBJ2-3	CASSPRGGRADTQYF	TGTGCCAGCAGTCCCAGGGGGGGGAGGGCAGATACGCAGTATTTT
TRBV9	.	TRBD2	TRBJ2-1	CASSAGTSGSDEQFF	TGTGCCAGCAGCGCCGGGACTAGCGGGAGTGATGAGCAGTTCTTC
TRBV19	.	.	TRBJ1-3	CASSTRATGDSGNTIYF	TGTGCCAGTAGTACCCGGGCGACAGGCGACTCTGGAAACACCATATATTTT
TRBV10-3	.	TRBD2	TRBJ2-1	CATKGAGVLNEQFF	TGTGCCACAAAAGGAGCGGGAGTATTGAATGAGCAGTTCTTC
TRBV9	.	.	TRBJ2-2	CASSPWGAGNAGELFF	TGTGCCAGCAGCCCCTGGGGGGCAGGGAACGCCGGGGAGCTGTTTTTT
TRBV19	.	.	TRBJ1-2	CASSIGAAGGHGYTF	TGTGCCAGTAGTATAGGGGCCGCCGGAGGTCATGGCTACACCTTC
TRBV27	.	.	TRBJ2-7	CASSLSRRGHRYEQYF	TGTGCCAGCAGTTTATCGAGGAGGGGGCATCGGTACGAGCAGTACTTC
TRBV5-6	.	TRBD1	TRBJ1-1	CASSLAEGGAAAFF	TGTGCCAGCAGCTTGGCCGAAGGGGGCGCAGCAGCTTTCTTT
TRBV19	once	.	TRBJ2-5	CASSMKGETQYF	TGTGCCAGTAGTATGAAGGGAGAGACCCAGTACTTC
TRBV5-1	.	.	TRBJ1-2	CASSLGDYGYTF	TGCGCCAGCAGCTTAGGGGACTATGGCTACACCTTC
TRBV30	.	.	TRBJ2-5	CAWKGTSWPVVQETQYF	TGTGCCTGGAAAGGAACGAGTTGGCCCGTAGTGCAAGAGACCCAGTACTTC
TRBV7-8	.	.	TRBJ2-7	CASSPPRAYEQYF	TGTGCCAGCAGCCCCCCCCGGGCCTACGAGCAGTACTTC
TRBV30	.	TRBD1	TRBJ2-7	CAWSANQGQGGEQYF	TGTGCCTGGAGCGCAAATCAAGGACAGGGGGGCGAGCAGTACTTC
TRBV30	.	.	TRBJ2-5	CAWSKNRGGKETQYF	TGTGCCTGGAGTAAAAACAGGGGGGGAAAAGAGACCCAGTACTTC
TRBV27	once	TRBD2	TRBJ2-4	CASSLAGGHIQYF	TGTGCCAGCAGTTTAGCGGGAGGGCACATTCAGTACTTC
TRBV7-1	.	.	TRBJ2-7	CASSPPSGSYEQYF	TGTGCCAGCAGCCCTCCGTCCGGCTCCTACGAGCAGTACTTC
TRBV4-1	once	TRBD2	TRBJ2-3	CASSPLSGSVSDTQYF	TGCGCCAGCAGCCCCTTAAGCGGGAGCGTTTCAGATACGCAGTATTTT
TRBV7-9	.	TRBD2	TRBJ2-3	CASSPGTSGRHYTQYF	TGTGCCAGCAGCCCAGGGACTAGCGGGAGGCATTATACGCAGTATTTT
TRBV4-1	.	.	TRBJ2-1	CASSQGLRGRYNEQFF	TGCGCCAGCAGCCAAGGACTCCGCGGGCGTTACAATGAGCAGTTCTTC